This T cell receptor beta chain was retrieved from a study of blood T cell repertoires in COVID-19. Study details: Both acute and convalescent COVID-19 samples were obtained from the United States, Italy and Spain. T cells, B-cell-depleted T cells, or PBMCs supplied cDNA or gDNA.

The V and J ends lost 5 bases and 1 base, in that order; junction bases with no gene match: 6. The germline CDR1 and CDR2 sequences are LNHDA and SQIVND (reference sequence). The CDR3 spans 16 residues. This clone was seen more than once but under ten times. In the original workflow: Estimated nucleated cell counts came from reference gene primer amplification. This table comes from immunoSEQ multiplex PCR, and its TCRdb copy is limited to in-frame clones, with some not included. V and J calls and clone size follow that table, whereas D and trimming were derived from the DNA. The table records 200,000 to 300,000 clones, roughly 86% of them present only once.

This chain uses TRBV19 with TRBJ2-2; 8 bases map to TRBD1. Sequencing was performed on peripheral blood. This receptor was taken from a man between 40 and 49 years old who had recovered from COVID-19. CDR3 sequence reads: CASSLRGQGNTGELFF. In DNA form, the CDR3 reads TGTGCCAGTAGTCTTCGCGGACAGGGGAACACCGGGGAGCTGTTTTTT. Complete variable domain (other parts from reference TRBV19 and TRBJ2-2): DGGITQSPKYLFRKEGQNVTLSCEQNLNHDAMYWYRQDPGQGLRLIYYSQIVNDFQKGDIAEGYSVSREKKESFPLTVTSAQKNPTAFYLCASSLRGQGNTGELFFGEGSRLTVL.